Following are 24 T cell receptor beta chains from one sample sequenced in a study of T cell changes during pregnancy in multiple sclerosis. TCRdb keeps only in-frame clones here, not all; method: immunoSEQ multiplex PCR. The data hold tens of thousands of clones, with just over 90% observed a single time. The sequenced sample was peripheral blood, obtained after pregnancy. Receptors were obtained from a female donor with multiple sclerosis, enrolled in a pregnancy study.

The V call is TRBV4-3, the J call TRBJ2-1, with 8 bases that match TRBD2. The ends lost 5 bases at V and 5 bases at J; junction bases unmatched: 11. CDR1 and CDR2 (germline): LGHNA, YSLEER. This CDR3 has 16 amino acids. Written as DNA, the CDR3 is TGCGCCAGCAGCAAGTCCGGGAGGGGCCGAGACAATGAGCAGTTCTTC. Translation gives CASSKSGRGRDNEQFF.

The chain is built from TRBV19 and TRBJ2-7, with D possibly matching TRBD1 (6 bases). V lost 6 bases, J lost 2 bases, and 14 bases lay in between. CDR1 is LNHDA and CDR2 is SQIVND in the germline V gene (reference sequence). The CDR3 totals 14 residues. The CDR3 bases are TGTGCCAGTAGCCCCAGACGGGACACCTACGAGCAGTACTTC. Residues: CASSPRRDTYEQYF.

The rearrangement uses TRBV30 and TRBJ2-7; TRBD1 is a possible D gene (5 bases). Germline V gives CDR1 GTSNPN, CDR2 SVGIG (reference sequence). Deletions cut 1 base from V and 6 bases from J, with 13 bases between. This CDR3 is built from 13 residues. The CDR3 nucleotides are TGTGCCTGGAGTGAAATAGGGGCCAGCGAGCAGTACTTC. Encoded protein: CAWSEIGASEQYF.

The rearrangement uses TRBV4-3 and TRBJ1-3; 10 bases align to TRBD1. Unmatched junction bases numbered 7, after V lost 0 bases and J lost 2 bases. CDR3 length: 18 amino acids. In germline, CDR1 is LGHNA, CDR2 YSLEER. CDR3 sequence: CASSQDFAGTGAGNTIYF. The CDR3 bases are TGCGCCAGCAGCCAAGATTTCGCGGGGACAGGGGCTGGAAACACCATATATTTT.

The chain employs TRBV5-6 and TRBJ1-2; 8 bases map to TRBD1. Germline lookup yields CDR1 SGHDT and CDR2 YYEEEE. The CDR3 is 18 amino acids. Losses at the gene ends were 4 bases for V and 0 bases for J; bases not matched to a gene: 14. The CDR3 DNA reads TGTGCCAGCAGCCTGTTGGGAACAGGACAGGGAGCTAACTATGGCTACACCTTC. It specifies CASSLLGTGQGANYGYTF.

The rearrangement joins TRBV16 to TRBJ2-3; D possibly corresponds to TRBD1 (6 bases). The germline V gene encodes CDR1 KGHSY and CDR2 FQNENV. This CDR3 region has 16 residues. Deletions cut 0 bases from V and 0 bases from J, with 10 bases between. The CDR3 region is CASSQSSRGSTDTQYF. Here the CDR3 DNA reads TGTGCCAGCAGCCAATCGAGCAGGGGTAGCACAGATACGCAGTATTTT.

V gene TRBV9 combines with J gene TRBJ2-5; D might be TRBD1 (6 bases). CDR1 and CDR2 from the germline V gene are SGDLS and YYNGEE. The CDR3 is made up of 18 amino acids. V shed 0 bases and J shed 5 bases, with 23 bases lying between them. The CDR3 loop reads CASSVGVRGHPDLETQYF. For the CDR3, the DNA is TGTGCCAGCAGCGTAGGTGTAAGGGGACACCCTGATTTGGAGACCCAGTACTTC.

V gene TRBV11-2 combines with J gene TRBJ2-3, with 9 positions matching TRBD2. Germline-derived CDR1 and CDR2 are SGHAT and FQNNGV. The CDR3 length is 16 residues. Trimming at V came to 5 bases and at J to 3 bases, leaving 9 bases not matched to a gene. The DNA of the CDR3 is TGTGCCAGCAGCCAAAGGAGTAGCGGGAGAACAGATACGCAGTATTTT. Translating gives CASSQRSSGRTDTQYF.

The chain employs TRBV28 and TRBJ1-6; 7 positions match TRBD1. CDR3 size: 15 residues. Germline V lookup: CDR1 MDHEN, CDR2 SYDVKM. With 7 bases clipped from V and 5 bases from J, the junction kept 8 bases outside the gene matches. The CDR3 DNA is TGTGCCAGCACCAAGGGGGACAGCGATAATTCACCCCTCCACTTT. Protein sequence: CASTKGDSDNSPLHF.

This sequence joins TRBV6-6 and TRBJ2-3; 7 nucleotides match TRBD2. Germline CDR1 and CDR2: MNHNY and SVGAGI (reference sequence). Trimming took 7 bases from V and 5 from J; bases not matched to a gene: 3. The CDR3 is 12 residues long. The CDR3 protein is CASNLAGDTQYF. The CDR3 nucleotides read TGTGCCAGCAACTTAGCGGGAGATACGCAGTATTTT.

The chain uses TRBV7-9 and TRBJ2-7, with 9 bases that match TRBD1. Germline V CDR1 and CDR2: SEHNR, FQNEAQ (reference sequence). V trimming: 5 bases; J trimming: 2 bases; junction bases outside the gene matches: 7. The CDR3 is made up of 15 amino acids. CDR3 in DNA: TGTGCCAGCAGCCTCGGGACAGGGAAGACCTACGAGCAGTACTTC. Amino acid sequence: CASSLGTGKTYEQYF.

This chain uses TRBV6-1 with TRBJ1-2, with D perhaps TRBD1 (6 bases). Germline assignment: CDR1 MNHNS and CDR2 SASEGT. This CDR3 has 14 residues. V gave up 2 bases and J gave up 7 bases, with 14 bases separating them. The CDR3 sequence: CASSELRGGGGYTF. The CDR3 nucleotides are TGTGCCAGCAGTGAATTGCGGGGAGGGGGTGGCTACACCTTC.

The chain recombines TRBV5-1 with TRBJ2-1; 12 bases map to TRBD1. This CDR3 region has 18 residues. Germline-derived CDR1 and CDR2 are SGHRS and YFSETQ. After removal of 4 bases from V and 1 base from J, the junction contained 9 bases not matched to a gene. CDR3 residues: CASSGPRDRGPSYNEQFF. CDR3 in DNA: TGCGCCAGCAGCGGTCCCCGGGACAGGGGGCCTTCCTACAATGAGCAGTTCTTC.

The V call is TRBV11-2, the J call TRBJ2-7, with D possibly being TRBD2 (6 bases). This CDR3 is 13 amino acids long. The ends were cut back, 2 bases at V and 6 bases at J, with 11 bases in the middle. Per germline, CDR1 SGHAT and CDR2 FQNNGV. The CDR3: CASSLPGASEQYF. Here the CDR3 DNA reads TGTGCCAGCAGCTTACCGGGAGCGAGCGAGCAGTACTTC.

This clone was found a few times. The V call is TRBV5-1, the J call TRBJ2-5; tentative D call: TRBD1 (6 bases). CDR1 is SGHRS and CDR2 is YFSETQ in the germline V gene. This CDR3 comprises 15 residues. The V end lost 0 bases, the J end lost 5 bases, and 14 bases lay between the germline ends. The CDR3 DNA is TGCGCCAGCAGCTTGGATGGCAGGGGCGGGGAGACCCAGTACTTC. Translating it yields CASSLDGRGGETQYF.

This sequence joins TRBV27 and TRBJ2-7; D remains ambiguous. The CDR3 is 13 amino acids. Trimming cost V 2 bases and J 3 bases, with 8 bases left between them. Germline CDR1 reads MNHEY; CDR2 reads SMNVEV (reference sequence). The CDR3 reads CASSLLESYEQYF. As DNA, the CDR3 is TGTGCCAGCAGTTTACTGGAGAGCTACGAGCAGTACTTC.

The chain has TRBV5-4 and TRBJ2-1; 7 bases agree with TRBD2. The V gene's germline CDR1 is SGHNT and CDR2 YYREEE (reference sequence). V lost 0 bases and J lost 1; bases outside the gene matches: 7. CDR3 length equals 17 residues. For the CDR3, the DNA is TGTGCCAGCAGCTTGGCCCCGGGGGGAGTTTCCTACAATGAGCAGTTCTTC. The encoded protein is CASSLAPGGVSYNEQFF.

This chain uses TRBV19 with TRBJ1-5; 7 bases line up with TRBD1. With V trimmed by 0 bases and J by 7 bases, 9 bases remained unmatched. This CDR3 has 16 residues. The V gene's germline CDR1 is LNHDA and CDR2 SQIVND (reference sequence). The CDR3 bases are TGTGCCAGTAGTATAGATGGGTACAGGGGAGGCCAGCCCCAGCATTTT. It specifies CASSIDGYRGGQPQHF.

The chain combines TRBV4-3 with TRBJ2-1; tentative D call: TRBD2 (5 bases). Trimming shortened V by 1 base and J by 7 bases, and 8 bases separated the two germline ends. The CDR3 loop spans 13 amino acids. The germline CDR1 and CDR2 sequences are LGHNA and YSLEER. This CDR3 is CASSQVGGNEQFF. CDR3 sequence (DNA): TGCGCCAGCAGCCAAGTAGGCGGGAATGAGCAGTTCTTC.

This clone is a singleton in its sample. The chain links TRBV9 to TRBJ2-7, with 11 bases identical to TRBD2. Looked up from germline, CDR1 is SGDLS and CDR2 is YYNGEE. V gave up 4 bases and J gave up 3 bases; unmatched junction bases: 18. This CDR3 contains 19 residues. DNA of the CDR3: TGTGCCAGCAGCCCCCGGACAGAACTAGCGGGAGTAATGAGCTACGAGCAGTACTTC. Protein sequence: CASSPRTELAGVMSYEQYF. The full variable domain, completed using reference TRBV9 and TRBJ2-7, is DSGVTQTPKHLITATGQRVTLRCSPRSGDLSVYWYQQSLDQGLQFLIQYYNGEERAKGNILERFSAQQFPDLHSELNLSSLELGDSALYFCASSPRTELAGVMSYEQYFGPGTRLTVT.

The chain employs TRBV2 and TRBJ2-7; 10 nucleotides align to TRBD1. CDR1 and CDR2 (germline): SNHLY, FYNNEI. CDR3 length equals 15 residues. V lost 2 bases and J lost 2; bases outside the gene matches: 3. The CDR3 DNA reads as TGTGCCAGCAGTGAAACTGGACAGGGGGCCTACGAGCAGTACTTC. This encodes CASSETGQGAYEQYF.

In DNA form, the CDR3 reads TGTGCCATCAGAATGGGTATAGCGGGAGGGCCGAATGAGCAGTTCTTC. It yields the protein CAIRMGIAGGPNEQFF. The chain recombines TRBV10-3 with TRBJ2-1; 11 bases are a match to TRBD2. J was trimmed by 7 bases and V by 6 bases; bases with no gene match: 11. This CDR3 has 16 residues. Germline V gene data show CDR1 as ENHRY and CDR2 as SYGVKD.

This chain joins TRBV7-9 and TRBJ2-5; no definite D call. Per the germline V gene, CDR1 is SEHNR and CDR2 is FQNEAQ (reference sequence). The length of the CDR3 is 15 residues. V lost 5 bases and J lost 1, with 14 bases in between. As DNA, the CDR3 is TGTGCCAGCAGCCCCCTGGCAAATTTCCAAGAGACCCAGTACTTC. It codes for CASSPLANFQETQYF. Using reference TRBV7-9 and TRBJ2-5 for the parts outside the CDR3, the full variable domain is DTGVSQNPRHKITKRGQNVTFRCDPISEHNRLYWYRQTLGQGPEFLTYFQNEAQLEKSRLLSDRFSAERPKGSFSTLEIQRTEQGDSAMYLCASSPLANFQETQYFGPGTRLLVL.

The chain couples TRBV5-4 to TRBJ1-1, with TRBD1 identical over 8 bases. This CDR3 contains 13 residues. The germline V gene has CDR1 SGHNT and CDR2 YYREEE (reference sequence). The V and J ends lost 4 bases and 5 bases, in that order; junction bases with no gene match: 4. CDR3 DNA sequence: TGTGCCAGCAGCCGGACAGGGACAACTGAAGCTTTCTTT. Protein: CASSRTGTTEAFF.